This paragraph covers one T cell receptor (beta chain) sequence. As yet, its antigen is unknown. The ends lost 2 bases at V and 7 bases at J; junction bases unmatched: 15. CDR1 and CDR2 (germline): MGHRA, YSYEKL. This CDR3 is 18 amino acids long. This specimen comes from a study of human T cells and chemical hapten exposure. At the level of the study: Researchers reported sensitizing a roughly 2 cm by roughly 2 cm upper inner arm skin site with 2% DPC.

Broader study findings: Compared to controls, expanded TCRs made significantly more large clusters of similar CDR3s. The study found that DPC sensitization did not change TCRs above 1 in 1000 frequency.

As for time point: patch test 1, 2 weeks after DPC sensitization. Treatment reported: therapeutic diphenylcyclopropenone sensitization with weekly scalp DPC. Using its own MiXCR run on the RACE reads, TCRdb lists one record per CDR3 protein. The data hold roughly 86,000 distinct CDR3 sequences, with more than 9% observed a single time. The source was whole blood, collected in connection with sensitization to the hapten diphenylcyclopropenone (DPC). This sequence joins TRBV4-1 and TRBJ1-2; TRBD1 matches 11 bases. The source of this sequence is a man aged 40-50 years with alopecia areata. Some clones in this sample may be carry-over from other donors' samples. CDR3 sequence reads: CASSQPRESAGTGGGYTF. CDR3 sequence (DNA): TGCGCCAGCAGCCAACCTAGAGAGAGCGCCGGGACAGGGGGTGGCTACACCTTC.